This record covers a single T cell receptor beta chain. Its target is not known. The source of the sample is a study of vaccination and CD4 T cells after COVID-19. Study overall: Each convalescent patient was PCR positive for SARS-CoV-2 on nasal swab; nine or ten cases were mild and one severe. A median of approximately 100 days (range 35 to 161) separated diagnosis from post-COVID sampling. Spike peptides, overlapping and drawn from SARS-CoV-2, HCoV-NL63, HCoV-OC43 and HCoV-229E, were used to stimulate cells.

The V gene's germline CDR1 is SEHNR and CDR2 FQNEAQ (reference sequence). CDR3 length equals 12 residues. V dropped 3 bases and J dropped 8 bases, with 10 bases sitting between them. CD4+ T cells that had been cultured provided DNA sequenced with the Oncomine TCR Beta short-read assay. TCRdb ran MiXCR on the PCR reads and lists one entry per CDR3 protein. Here the sample spans about 17,000 distinct CDR3 sequences, 60% to 65% being singletons. The treatment is: roughly ten-day PBMC culture with coronavirus spike peptide pools or control peptides (ViraFEST assay). After expanding antigen-specific T cells with peptide pools, ViraFEST sequenced their TCRs.

Material: CD4+ T cells from blood, cultured in vitro. This chain joins TRBV7-9 and TRBJ1-1; a possible D gene is TRBD1 (6 bases). This clonotype was obtained from a human donor who had recovered from COVID-19. The CDR3 bases are TGTGCCAGCAGCTTGATCGACAGGGAAGCTTTCTTT. It specifies CASSLIDREAFF. Complete variable domain (other parts from reference TRBV7-9 and TRBJ1-1): DTGVSQNPRHKITKRGQNVTFRCDPISEHNRLYWYRQTLGQGPEFLTYFQNEAQLEKSRLLSDRFSAERPKGSFSTLEIQRTEQGDSAMYLCASSLIDREAFFGQGTRLTVV.